Listed below are T cell receptor beta chains from one sample, sequenced in a study of cytomegalovirus exposure and HLA in healthy donors. Sequencing used immunoSEQ multiplex PCR; TCRdb keeps in-frame clones, though not all of them. The sample has approximately 38,000 clones; approximately 80% are singletons. The sample taken for sequencing was PBMCs. These TCRs come from a young woman in good health and CMV-seropositive. Each CDR3 is given without its conserved first and last residue. Expanded clones get a size class; other rows say once, few or many, or leave the size out.

NA TRBV2 ASREQGVRNQPQH
NA TRBV19 ASSRDRNTEAF
NA TRBV7-2 ASSFGGRGTNEKLF
NA TRBV4-1 ASSQSGRTSPEQY
NA TRBV28 ASSSNRAAHGYT
NA TRBV13 ASSSGQGTDTQY
once TRBV29-1 SVWDRDRTLNEKLF
NA TRBV7-8 ASSLVGGGLTSPLH
NA TRBV5-8 ASSPPAGVVASYEQY
NA TRBV6-1 ASSADRRGNQPQH
NA TRBV29-1 SALTGINQPQH
NA TRBV13 ASSLGRSGGVISEQF
NA TRBV6-6 ASSRDRGVEETQY
NA TRBV5-3 ARSSWTGGLLAGNYEQY
NA TRBV19 ASSPGKGFNYGYT
once TRBV7-9 ASSRGQGIDEQY
NA TRBV7-2 ASSPSDGPQH
NA TRBV15 ATSRVRDRVNEQF
NA TRBV5-1 ASSSTSGFNSPLH
NA TRBV7-3 ASSPSGDTQY
NA TRBV19 ASSERQGAWEQY
NA TRBV29-1 SVGASGRADTQY
NA TRBV14 ASSQVNTGGTEAF
NA TRBV7-2 ASSASGTAYGYT
NA TRBV27 ASSLRPGGGDEQY
NA TRBV9 ASSVASGAGELF
NA TRBV5-1 ASSLAGVSGNEKLF
once TRBV7-9 ASSINTNEQF
NA TRBV27 ASRSPVREDEQY
NA TRBV13 ASSLGLAGGPGTDTQY
NA TRBV7-9 ASGESYNEQF
NA TRBV30 AWIWGPSQIGYT
NA TRBV6-1 ASSEAGQGGTEAF
NA TRBV5-1 ASSLGPGRNEQF
NA TRBV29-1 SVEDLPGTEYGYT
few TRBV5-1 ASSSGQGNTEAF
NA TRBV10-3 AARAPLRGGEQF
few TRBV28 ASSFRTNYGYT
NA TRBV28 ASVTGKGYGYT
NA TRBV2 ASSPGMRDYGYT
NA TRBV18 ASSPPLLAQSSYNEQF
NA TRBV5-1 ASSPGQGIFNQPQH
NA TRBV5-1 ASSFQGGAAYNEQF
NA TRBV7-8 ASSERDRGEYSNQPQH
NA TRBV7-6 ASSLAGLQETQY
NA TRBV6-1 ASSGTARGTEAF
NA TRBV7-6 ASSLGTGPFTGELF
once TRBV7-3 ASSLRASTDTQY
NA TRBV27 ASSRYYTGELF
NA TRBV6-5 ASSRQGAYQLF
NA TRBV7-9 ASSLVLGTGTFGQY
NA TRBV4-3 ASSQESVSSYNSPLH
once TRBV5-1 ASREGAGETQY
medium-sized TRBV4-2 ASSQKREVTDTQY
NA TRBV9 ASSGSATDTQY
NA TRBV7-9 ASSGGLQQMGYT
NA TRBV5-4 ASSSPIAGTDTQY
NA TRBV7-7 ASSGPGLEQY
few TRBV2 ASSPGLEAF